Below, 28 T cell receptor beta chains from the same sample are listed, as sequenced in a study of blood T cells in healthy people across ages. For the second PCR, which ran for roughly 6 to 12 cycles, a sample-barcoded 5' primer and a J-beta primer mix were used. One entry per CDR3 protein results from TCRdb running MiXCR on the 5' RACE reads. This sample yields fewer than 600,000 distinct CDR3 sequences, of which roughly a quarter are seen a single time; approximately 3.7% belongs to the top ten. This sample also belongs to another study, concerning T cells of mothers and their children.

The specimen sequenced was blood. Receptors originate from a boy younger than 10 in good health.

The chain recombines TRBV5-1 with TRBJ2-7; D is ambiguous. CDR1 is SGHRS and CDR2 is YFSETQ in the germline V gene. The V and J ends lost 0 bases and 7 bases respectively, with 11 bases between them. There are 13 residues in the CDR3. As DNA, the CDR3 is TGCGCCAGCAGCTTGGAAGGCCCCACGGAGCAGTACTTC. This codes for CASSLEGPTEQYF.

In its sample, this clonotype was seen a few times. This chain uses TRBV20-1 with TRBJ2-3; no clear D. Trimming took 6 bases from V and 5 from J, leaving 6 bases between them. The germline V gene has CDR1 DFQATT and CDR2 SNEGSKA (reference sequence). CDR3 length: 10 amino acids. The CDR3 DNA follows: TGCAGTGCGTGGATAGATACGCAGTATTTT. This translates into CSAWIDTQYF.

The V gene is TRBV5-1, the J gene TRBJ2-7; the match to TRBD2 covers 8 bases. Looked up from germline, CDR1 is SGHRS and CDR2 is YFSETQ. V lost 0 bases and J lost 7; bases outside the gene matches: 9. The length of the CDR3 is 15 residues. In nucleotides, the CDR3 is TGCGCCAGCAGCTTGGTCGGCGGGAGGAAGGGGGAGCAGTACTTC. Its translation: CASSLVGGRKGEQYF. Full variable domain (outside the CDR3, taken from reference TRBV5-1 and TRBJ2-7): KAGVTQTPRYLIKTRGQQVTLSCSPISGHRSVSWYQQTPGQGLQFLFEYFSETQRNKGNFPGRFSGRQFSNSRSEMNVSTLELGDSALYLCASSLVGGRKGEQYFGPGTRLTVT.

The V and J genes are TRBV12-3 or TRBV12-4 and TRBJ2-2; D unresolved. CDR3 length: 14 amino acids. The V end lost 1 base, the J end lost 5 bases, and 8 bases lay between the germline ends. CDR3 loop: CASSLGVWTGELFF. In DNA, the CDR3 is TGTGCCAGCAGTTTAGGGGTGTGGACCGGGGAGCTGTTTTTT.

A few counts support this clonotype. J is TRBJ2-7 and V is TRBV7-9; the D gene could be TRBD1 or TRBD2 (5 bases each). V dropped 5 bases and J dropped 3 bases, with 20 bases sitting between them. This CDR3 comprises 16 residues. Germline V lookup: CDR1 SEHNR, CDR2 FQNEAQ (reference sequence). The CDR3: CASSESDSGTRYEQYF. The CDR3 region has the DNA TGTGCCAGCAGCGAGAGCGACAGCGGCACGCGCTACGAGCAGTACTTC.

The chain couples TRBV5-5 to TRBJ1-2, with TRBD1 identical over 8 bases. With 5 bases clipped from V and 2 bases from J, the junction kept 8 bases outside the gene matches. Germline lookup yields CDR1 SGHKS and CDR2 YYEKEE (reference sequence). The CDR3 covers 15 residues. The CDR3, as DNA: TGTGCCAGCAGTGTGGTGTGGACAGGGAACTATGGCTACACCTTC. Amino acids: CASSVVWTGNYGYTF.

The chain employs TRBV6-1 and TRBJ2-6, with TRBD1 matching over 8 bases. The germline CDR1 and CDR2 sequences are MNHNS and SASEGT. V shed 5 bases and J 0 bases; nucleotides not matched to a gene: 12. CDR3 length equals 19 residues. The CDR3 protein is CASSTPDRAISSGANVLTF. DNA for the CDR3: TGTGCCAGCAGTACGCCGGACAGGGCGATATCCTCTGGGGCCAACGTCCTGACTTTC.

The chain couples TRBV18 to TRBJ1-3, with D possibly being TRBD1 (5 bases). Trimming took off 0 bases at V and 0 bases at J, with 12 bases between the two ends. CDR3 size: 17 residues. From germline, CDR1 is KGHSH and CDR2 LQKENI. The CDR3 sequence is CASSPPTLTVSGNTIYF. The CDR3 DNA is TGTGCCAGCTCACCACCCACGTTGACAGTCTCTGGAAACACCATATATTTT. Filled out from reference TRBV18 and TRBJ1-3, the complete variable domain reads NAGVMQNPRHLVRRRGQEARLRCSPMKGHSHVYWYRQLPEEGLKFMVYLQKENIIDESGMPKERFSAEFPKEGPSILRIQQVVRGDSAAYFCASSPPTLTVSGNTIYFGEGSWLTVV.

V usage is TRBV19 and J usage is TRBJ2-1; the match to TRBD2 covers 14 bases. Per germline, CDR1 LNHDA and CDR2 SQIVND (reference sequence). CDR3 length: 15 amino acids. Trimming at V came to 7 bases and at J to 8 bases, leaving 7 bases not matched to a gene. The chain's CDR3 is CASKAGTSGRDEQFF. The CDR3 DNA reads as TGTGCCAGTAAGGCCGGGACTAGCGGGAGAGATGAGCAGTTCTTC. The whole variable domain, filled in from reference TRBV19 and TRBJ2-1, reads DGGITQSPKYLFRKEGQNVTLSCEQNLNHDAMYWYRQDPGQGLRLIYYSQIVNDFQKGDIAEGYSVSREKKESFPLTVTSAQKNPTAFYLCASKAGTSGRDEQFFGPGTRLTVL.

The rearrangement links TRBV10-1 to TRBJ2-5, with 8 bases matching TRBD1. Germline CDR1 reads WNHNN; CDR2 reads SYGVQD (reference sequence). The CDR3 has 15 residues. V shed 2 bases, J shed 5 bases, and the junction held 7 bases outside the gene matches. The CDR3 DNA reads TGCGCCAGCAGTGAGACTCCAGGGGGCAGGGAGACCCAGTACTTC. This codes for CASSETPGGRETQYF.

The chain joins TRBV6-1 to TRBJ2-6; 8 positions match TRBD1. The CDR3 totals 19 residues. The J segment lost 0 bases and the V segment lost 5 bases, leaving 12 bases of the junction unmatched. Germline V gives CDR1 MNHNS, CDR2 SASEGT. The CDR3: CASSLRDRYTDSGANVLTF. The CDR3 bases are TGTGCCAGCAGTCTCCGGGACAGGTACACCGACTCTGGGGCCAACGTCCTGACTTTC.

J is TRBJ2-5 and V is TRBV3-1, with a possible D match to TRBD1 (5 bases). The J call is uncertain, as TRBJ2-1 better fits the DNA end. This CDR3 contains 14 residues. Germline V gene lookup returns CDR1 LGHDT and CDR2 YNNKEL (reference sequence). CDR3: CASKGAAFGNEQFF. CDR3 nucleotides: TGTGCCAGCAAAGGGGCAGCGTTCGGCAATGAGCAGTTCTTC.

In regard to this clonotype: Sequence at one end of the junction differs from germline and may be a read error. For the CDR3, the DNA is TGTGCCACCAGTGATCCCGGGACAAACTACAATGAGCAGTTCTTC. This encodes CATSDPGTNYNEQFF. The chain recombines TRBV10-3 with TRBJ2-1, with a weak D call TRBD1 (6 bases). The V gene's germline CDR1 is ENHRY and CDR2 SYGVKD. The CDR3 extends over 15 amino acids.

J is TRBJ2-1 and V is TRBV4-3; 11 nucleotides align to TRBD2. The CDR3 is 16 residues long. Germline CDR1 is LGHNA and CDR2 is YSLEER. After removal of 1 base from V and 2 bases from J, the junction contained 1 base not matched to a gene. The DNA for the CDR3 is TGCGCCAGCAGCCAAGGGACTAGCGGGCCCTACAATGAGCAGTTCTTC. Translating gives CASSQGTSGPYNEQFF.

V is TRBV10-1 and J is TRBJ2-5; the D is unclear. This CDR3 region has 14 residues. Germline CDR1 reads WNHNN; CDR2 reads SYGVQD (reference sequence). Trimming took off 2 bases at V and 1 base at J, with 8 bases between the two ends. Written as DNA, the CDR3 is TGCGCCAGCAGTGAGGGTGGCAGCCAAGAGACCCAGTACTTC. Translated: CASSEGGSQETQYF.

The table lists this clonotype with many counts. The chain employs TRBV7-9 and TRBJ2-3, with D possibly being TRBD1 (6 bases). Germline lookup yields CDR1 SEHNR and CDR2 FQNEAQ (reference sequence). With 5 bases removed from V and 2 bases from J, the gap between germline ends came to 20 bases. The CDR3 runs 17 residues. CDR3 residues: CASSTGQPSHSTDTQYF. The CDR3 DNA is TGTGCCAGCAGCACGGGACAACCTTCTCATTCCACAGATACGCAGTATTTT.

The table lists this clonotype with a count of one. Written as DNA, the CDR3 is TGTGCTAGTGGTTTGGGACAGGGGATAGAGACCCAGTACTTC. Amino acids: CASGLGQGIETQYF. The rearrangement links TRBV12-5 to TRBJ2-5, with 8 bases that match TRBD1. CDR1 LGHNT and CDR2 FRNRAP come from the germline V gene. The J segment lost 4 bases and the V segment lost 1 base, leaving 2 bases of the junction unmatched. This CDR3 has 14 amino acids.

The CDR3 DNA follows: TGCAGTGCTAGAGATCGACGACAGGGTGAGCAGTTCTTC. Its translation is CSARDRRQGEQFF. The V and J genes are TRBV20-1 and TRBJ2-1; 7 bases agree with TRBD1. CDR3 length: 13 residues. The V and J ends lost 0 bases and 9 bases, in that order; junction bases with no gene match: 5. Germline V gene data show CDR1 as DFQATT and CDR2 as SNEGSKA (reference sequence).

This clonotype was found a few times. V usage is TRBV29-1 and J usage is TRBJ2-3; D remains unclear. Trimming took off 7 bases at V and 2 bases at J, with 13 bases between the two ends. This CDR3 spans 13 amino acids. Germline V CDR1 and CDR2: SQVTM, ANQGSEA. CDR3 DNA: TGCAGCGCTCGACGGCCTCTCACAGATACGCAGTATTTT. Protein product: CSARRPLTDTQYF.

This clonotype was detected a few times. The chain recombines TRBV7-6 with TRBJ2-6; maybe TRBD1 (6 bases). Per germline, CDR1 SGHVS and CDR2 FNYEAQ. There are 16 residues in the CDR3. V was trimmed by 4 bases and J by 0 bases, leaving 10 bases between them. The CDR3 is CASSSDSYSGANVLTF. The CDR3 nucleotides are TGTGCCAGCAGCTCGGACAGCTACTCTGGGGCCAACGTCCTGACTTTC.

The chain carries TRBV30 and TRBJ1-5; no clear D. Germline CDR1 is GTSNPN and CDR2 is SVGIG (reference sequence). V was clipped by 6 bases and J by 1 base, with 10 bases between them. The length of the CDR3 is 13 residues. The CDR3 coding sequence is TGTGCCTGTTCGCCTGAGAGCAATCAGCCCCAGCATTTT. It yields the protein CACSPESNQPQHF.

This rearrangement joins TRBV11-2 to TRBJ2-5; TRBD2 matches 7 bases. The CDR3 consists of 18 residues. Germline CDR1 and CDR2: SGHAT and FQNNGV. The trim removed 1 base at V and 5 bases at J, leaving 16 bases unmatched. This chain's CDR3 is CASSLGAGSGPFSETQYF. The CDR3 bases are TGTGCCAGCAGCTTAGGGGCGGGTAGCGGGCCTTTTTCCGAGACCCAGTACTTC.

The V gene is TRBV30, the J gene TRBJ2-1, with TRBD2 matching over 14 bases. V dropped 8 bases and J dropped 5; count of bases not matched to a gene: 2. CDR3 length equals 13 residues. The germline V gene encodes CDR1 GTSNPN and CDR2 SVGIG (reference sequence). CDR3 sequence reads: CARGLAGDNEQFF. The CDR3 coding sequence is TGTGCCCGGGGACTAGCGGGGGACAATGAGCAGTTCTTC.

The genes are TRBV20-1 and TRBJ2-5; D is undetermined. The germline V and J ends were trimmed by 0 bases and 3 bases, with 8 bases remaining between them. Germline V gene sequence: CDR1 DFQATT, CDR2 SNEGSKA (reference sequence). CDR3 length: 13 amino acids. CDR3 coding DNA: TGCAGTGCTAGAGATATGGGCGAAGAGACCCAGTACTTC. It yields the protein CSARDMGEETQYF.

The chain combines TRBV7-2 with TRBJ2-1; the D gene is possibly TRBD1 (5 bases). The J call may be incorrect, as the DNA end agrees better with TRBJ2-5. Germline V gene data show CDR1 as SGHTA and CDR2 as FQGNSA. The CDR3 sequence is 15 residues long. CDR3 sequence (DNA): TGTGCCAGCAGCCCAGGGCCAGGTGAAATAGAGACCCAGTACTTC. Protein sequence: CASSPGPGEIETQYF.

The chain employs TRBV10-3 and TRBJ2-2; TRBD2 matches at 8 bases. V was pared by 8 bases and J by 1 base, with 3 bases of the junction left unmatched. CDR1 is ENHRY, CDR2 SYGVKD, per germline. This CDR3 has 14 amino acids. The CDR3 is CAIDSGENTGELFF. CDR3 nucleotides: TGTGCCATCGATAGCGGGGAGAACACCGGGGAGCTGTTTTTT.

The sample holds a few counts of this clonotype. The chain couples TRBV12-3 or TRBV12-4 to TRBJ1-4, with a weak D call TRBD1 (5 bases). The CDR3 sequence is 16 residues long. V lost 6 bases, J lost 0 bases, and 14 bases lay in between. CDR3 sequence (DNA): TGTGCCAGCAGGCGGCCGGAGGGGTCAACTAATGAAAAACTGTTTTTT. It codes for CASRRPEGSTNEKLFF.

A remark on this clonotype: This clone may be a read error of a much larger clone one base away. The CDR3 protein is CASSQSYERYF. The CDR3 coding sequence is TGTGCCAGCAGCCAATCCTACGAGCGGTACTTC. The V gene is TRBV3-1, the J gene TRBJ2-7, with D uncertain. This CDR3 has 11 residues. In germline, CDR1 is LGHDT, CDR2 YNNKEL (reference sequence).